This TCR beta chain was retrieved from a study of blood T cell repertoires in COVID-19. Assay used: immunoSEQ multiplex PCR; TCRdb lists only in-frame clones, some missing. In the table there are 100,000 or so clones, 80% to 95% of which are singletons. V was shortened by 6 bases and J by 0 bases, with 11 bases between the two germline ends. Germline CDR1 is SNHLY and CDR2 is FYNNEI. The CDR3 spans 14 residues. This TCR derives from a woman in her fifties or sixties with COVID-19, enrolled during active disease. V is TRBV2 and J is TRBJ1-1; D is perhaps TRBD1 (6 bases). The sequencing sample was made of peripheral blood. In DNA, the CDR3 is TGTGCCAGCAGCTTGACAGGCCTGAACACTGAAGCTTTCTTT. This translates into CASSLTGLNTEAFF.